The 10 T cell receptor beta chains below were found in one sample sequenced in a study of T cells in Graves' hyperthyroidism and ophthalmopathy. TCR beta CDR3 regions were amplified from RNA. RT-PCR in the first round (using the HTBI primer set) targeted the TCR CDR3. Each CDR3 protein gets one entry after TCRdb re-called the multiplex PCR reads with MiXCR. Among about 420,000 distinct CDR3 sequences listed, more than 15% were seen once. Source material: blood. The source is a woman in her late teens or twenties with Graves' hyperthyroidism.

The sample holds many counts of this clonotype. The chain couples TRBV13 to TRBJ2-5; D perhaps matches TRBD1 (6 bases). The CDR3 runs 17 residues. Trimming shortened V by 5 bases and J by 3 bases, and 22 bases separated the two germline ends. Germline values: CDR1 PRHDT, CDR2 FYEKMQ (reference sequence). This CDR3 is CASSGTREGAAKETQYF. In DNA, the CDR3 is TGTGCCAGCAGCGGGACACGCGAAGGGGCCGCCAAAGAGACCCAGTACTTC.

The CDR3 region has the DNA TGCGCCAGCAGCCAAACCCCTCTGGCTCCCGGAGCTTTCTTT. It encodes CASSQTPLAPGAFF. The chain recombines TRBV4-1 with TRBJ1-1; D gene ambiguous. Trimming pared 2 bases from V and 10 bases from J, leaving 17 bases between. The CDR3 consists of 14 residues. Germline assignment: CDR1 MGHRA and CDR2 YSYEKL.

This clonotype has a count of ten or more. The chain has TRBV6-2 or TRBV6-3 and TRBJ2-7; TRBD1 matches 8 bases. CDR3 length: 14 amino acids. After removal of 6 bases from V and 5 bases from J, the junction contained 9 bases not matched to a gene. Germline lookup yields CDR1 MNHEY and CDR2 SVGEGT. The CDR3 nucleotides read TGTGCCAGCAGACCCGGACAGGGTAAGGACGAGCAGTACTTC. Translating it yields CASRPGQGKDEQYF.

This clonotype came up many times. The chain couples TRBV5-1 to TRBJ2-5; no reliable D call. The CDR3 loop spans 14 amino acids. V lost 2 bases and J lost 5, with 13 bases in between. Germline CDR1 is SGHRS and CDR2 is YFSETQ. The CDR3 DNA reads TGCGCCAGCAGCTTCCTCCGGAGTAGTGAGACCCAGTACTTC. Translating it yields CASSFLRSSETQYF.

This clonotype came up many times. The V call is TRBV12-3 or TRBV12-4, the J call TRBJ2-5; tentatively, D is TRBD1 (6 bases). The CDR3 is made up of 14 amino acids. Trimming cost V 5 bases and J 4 bases, with 14 bases left between them. DNA of the CDR3: TGTGCCAGCAGTATGCAGGGGCTGGCAGAGACCCAGTACTTC. Protein sequence: CASSMQGLAETQYF.

This clonotype occurred many times. J is TRBJ2-1 and V is TRBV12-3 or TRBV12-4, with 9 bases lining up with TRBD2. This CDR3 spans 14 amino acids. J was trimmed by 9 bases and V by 6 bases; bases with no gene match: 9. In DNA, the CDR3 is TGTGCCAGCAGGGGAGCGGGAGGAGGGCTTGAGCAGTTCTTC. Encoded protein: CASRGAGGGLEQFF.

This clonotype was seen many times. The chain employs TRBV5-1 and TRBJ2-7; the match to TRBD1 covers 9 bases. V gave up 2 bases and J gave up 3 bases; unmatched junction bases: 3. The CDR3 length is 14 residues. Per germline, CDR1 SGHRS and CDR2 YFSETQ. The CDR3 loop reads CASSFGTGHYEQYF. CDR3 DNA: TGCGCCAGCAGCTTCGGGACAGGGCACTACGAGCAGTACTTC. Full variable domain (rest looked up from reference TRBV5-1 and TRBJ2-7): KAGVTQTPRYLIKTRGQQVTLSCSPISGHRSVSWYQQTPGQGLQFLFEYFSETQRNKGNFPGRFSGRQFSNSRSEMNVSTLELGDSALYLCASSFGTGHYEQYFGPGTRLTVT.

The table lists this clonotype with many counts. The chain is built from TRBV30 and TRBJ1-5; D unresolved. The CDR3 is made up of 13 amino acids. V was clipped by 2 bases and J by 3 bases, with 8 bases between them. The germline gives CDR1 GTSNPN, CDR2 SVGIG (reference sequence). DNA of the CDR3: TGTGCCTGGAGTTTACAGCTCAATCAGCCCCAGCATTTT. Translation: CAWSLQLNQPQHF.

As regards this clonotype: A read error is possible here, since a much larger clone lies one base away. The chain links TRBV7-3 to TRBJ2-1, with D perhaps matching TRBD1 or TRBD2 (7 bases each). The CDR3 totals 13 residues. V was cut by 2 bases and J by 9 bases, with 11 bases left in between. Per germline, CDR1 SGHTA and CDR2 FQGTGA. DNA for the CDR3: TGTGCCAGCAGCTTAGGGAGGGGGCGTGAGCAGTTCTTC. The encoded protein is CASSLGRGREQFF.

This clonotype was observed at least ten times. This chain links TRBV30 with TRBJ1-2; tentative D call: TRBD1 (5 bases). Germline CDR1 reads GTSNPN; CDR2 reads SVGIG (reference sequence). Trimming cost V 4 bases and J 5 bases, with 17 bases left between them. The CDR3 is 14 residues long. Here the CDR3 reads CAWNPHAGKYGYTF. DNA of the CDR3: TGTGCCTGGAATCCCCACGCAGGGAAGTATGGCTACACCTTC.